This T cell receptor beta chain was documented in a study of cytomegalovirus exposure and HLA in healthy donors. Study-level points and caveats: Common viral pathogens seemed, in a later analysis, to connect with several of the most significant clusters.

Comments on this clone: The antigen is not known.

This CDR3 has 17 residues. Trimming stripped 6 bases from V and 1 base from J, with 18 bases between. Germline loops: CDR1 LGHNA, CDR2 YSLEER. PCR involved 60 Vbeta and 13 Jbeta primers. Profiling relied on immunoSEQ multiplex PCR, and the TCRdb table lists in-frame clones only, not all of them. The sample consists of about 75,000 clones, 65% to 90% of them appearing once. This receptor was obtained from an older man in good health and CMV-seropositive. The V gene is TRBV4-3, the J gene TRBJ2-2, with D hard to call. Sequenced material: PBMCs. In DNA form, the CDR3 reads TGCGCCAGCAGTCCGCTTAGAGAGAGTTTGAACACCGGGGAGCTGTTTTTT. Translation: CASSPLRESLNTGELFF.